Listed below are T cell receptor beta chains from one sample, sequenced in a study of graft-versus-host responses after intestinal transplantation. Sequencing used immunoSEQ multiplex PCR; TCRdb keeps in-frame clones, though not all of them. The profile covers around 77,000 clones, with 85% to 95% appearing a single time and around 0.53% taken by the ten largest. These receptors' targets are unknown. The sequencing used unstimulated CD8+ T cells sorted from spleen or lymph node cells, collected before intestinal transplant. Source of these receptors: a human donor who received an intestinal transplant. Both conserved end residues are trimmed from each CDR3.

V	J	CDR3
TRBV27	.	ASSYSGGGGYEQY
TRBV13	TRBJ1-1	ASAQRGPLEAF
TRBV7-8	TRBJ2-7	ASSLVAVLASYEQY
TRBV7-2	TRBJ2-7	ASSLEGVTGSGPYEQY
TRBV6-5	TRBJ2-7	ASSPAGGSYEQY
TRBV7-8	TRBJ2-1	ASSAGGPGNEQF
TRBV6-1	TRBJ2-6	ASSEARPGGEYSGANVLT
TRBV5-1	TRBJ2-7	ASSEGATYEQY
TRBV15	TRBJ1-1	ATSRDPNMNTEAF
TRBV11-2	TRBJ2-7	ASSLQGPPGEQY
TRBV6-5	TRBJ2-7	ASSAHYEQY
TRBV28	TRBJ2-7	ASTSRRDNYEQY
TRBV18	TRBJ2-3	ASSPFGGPTDTQY
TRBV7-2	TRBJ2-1	ASSMGLAGGQRQF
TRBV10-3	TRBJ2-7	AISDTDRAEIYEQY
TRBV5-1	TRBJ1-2	ASSLWTVNYGYT
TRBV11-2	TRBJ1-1	ASSPLTAVANTEAF
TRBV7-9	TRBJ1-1	ASSPLNTEAF
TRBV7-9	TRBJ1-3	ASSPPLREGITIY
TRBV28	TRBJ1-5	ASSDRVDFQPQH
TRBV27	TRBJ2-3	ASSSLAGTDTQY
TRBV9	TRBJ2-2	ASSVSGDRAATGELF
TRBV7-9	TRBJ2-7	ASSPHPEGFYEQY
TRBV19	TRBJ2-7	ASSSGEVSEQY
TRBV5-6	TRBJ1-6	ASSLLDSHNSPLH
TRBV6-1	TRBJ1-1	ASTPSAGNTEAF
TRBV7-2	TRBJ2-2	ASSLGSGTSLTGELF
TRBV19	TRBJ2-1	ASMGLSSYNEQF
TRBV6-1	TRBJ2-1	ASSESSLSSYNEQF
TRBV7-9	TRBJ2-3	AGNFEGPDTQY
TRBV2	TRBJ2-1	ASKAPGGLSDNEQF
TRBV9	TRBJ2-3	ASSAGQGRGTDTQY
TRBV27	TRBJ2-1	ASWTQYNEQF
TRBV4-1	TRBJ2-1	ASSQVTRNEQF
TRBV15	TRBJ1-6	ATSRDLGNNSPLH
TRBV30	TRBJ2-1	AGGWVGDNEQF
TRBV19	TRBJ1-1	ASSILEGAYAHGNTEAF
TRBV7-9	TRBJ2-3	ASSLLGLAGGRVTDTQY
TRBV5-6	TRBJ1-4	ASSLGQTNEKLF
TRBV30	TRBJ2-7	AWRKGAAYEQY
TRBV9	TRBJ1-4	ASSERGTAFNEKLF
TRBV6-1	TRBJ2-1	ASSEEPHNEQF
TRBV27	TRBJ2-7	ASSLNRAYEQY
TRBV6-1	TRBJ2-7	ASSAVGSSYEQY
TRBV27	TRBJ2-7	ASRKSGTFYEQY
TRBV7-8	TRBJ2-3	ASSLETGGSSDTQY
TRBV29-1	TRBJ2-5	SVLIPGLAGETQY
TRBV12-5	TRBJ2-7	ASGSGTMACEQY
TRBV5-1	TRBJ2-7	ASSFGIAYEQY
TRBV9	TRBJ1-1	ASSVGGRTTEAF
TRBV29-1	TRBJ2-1	SVQTSGSEYNEQF
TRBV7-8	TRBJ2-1	ASSLGSGSSYNEQF
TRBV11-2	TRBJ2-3	ASSLTGGSDTQY
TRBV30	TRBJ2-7	AWSTTQLAGSRRSYEQY
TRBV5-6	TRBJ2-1	ASSLGSYNEQF
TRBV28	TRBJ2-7	ASSPRQGKDEQY
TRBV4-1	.	ASSQVLAGGDEQY
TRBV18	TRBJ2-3	ASSPFLGRAGDTQY